A selection of T cell receptor beta chains follows, all from one sample in a study of T cell changes during pregnancy in multiple sclerosis. Assay: immunoSEQ multiplex PCR; the TCRdb copy retains only in-frame clones and omits some. Here the sample spans approximately 61,000 clones, around 93% being singletons. Sample: peripheral blood, taken after pregnancy. The receptors originated from a female donor in good health, enrolled as a control in a pregnancy study. CDR3s include the opening cysteine and the closing phenylalanine or tryptophan. Fields, in order: clone size, D gene, V gene, J gene, CDR3 protein, CDR3 DNA. The D gene is left open where the match is weak. Where a row states a size, it is once, few, many or the class of an expanded clone; other rows omit it.

size: NA; D: TRBD1; V: TRBV6-1; J: TRBJ2-7; CDR3: CASSDLTGTIYEQYF; DNA: TGTGCCAGCAGTGACCTGACAGGGACGATCTACGAGCAGTACTTC
size: NA; D: TRBD1; V: TRBV5-1; J: TRBJ1-4; CDR3: CASSPDREGEKLFF; DNA: TGCGCCAGCAGCCCGGACAGGGAGGGGGAAAAACTGTTTTTT
size: once; D: TRBD2; V: TRBV9; J: TRBJ2-1; CDR3: CASSVPFGSGGFNEQFF; DNA: TGTGCCAGCAGCGTCCCGTTTGGTAGCGGGGGTTTCAATGAGCAGTTCTTC
size: NA; D: NA; V: TRBV29-1; J: TRBJ2-2; CDR3: CSVYFEENTGELFF; DNA: TGCAGCGTTTATTTTGAGGAGAACACCGGGGAGCTGTTTTTT
size: NA; D: NA; V: TRBV7-2; J: TRBJ1-5; CDR3: CASSWRGQGDQPQHF; DNA: TGTGCCAGCAGCTGGAGGGGTCAGGGCGATCAGCCCCAGCATTTT
size: NA; D: NA; V: TRBV28; J: TRBJ2-1; CDR3: CASSYTGYSYNEQFF; DNA: TGTGCCAGCAGTTACACAGGTTACTCCTACAATGAGCAGTTCTTC
size: NA; D: TRBD1; V: TRBV28; J: TRBJ2-7; CDR3: CASSKGQGALSSYEQYF; DNA: TGTGCCAGCAGTAAGGGACAGGGGGCCCTTTCGTCCTACGAGCAGTACTTC
size: NA; D: NA; V: TRBV25-1; J: TRBJ2-2; CDR3: CASSDAREAGELFF; DNA: TGTGCCAGCAGTGACGCGAGGGAAGCCGGGGAGCTGTTTTTT
size: NA; D: TRBD1; V: TRBV4-1; J: TRBJ2-1; CDR3: CASSQGGQGQDEQFF; DNA: TGCGCCAGCAGCCAGGGTGGACAGGGTCAAGATGAGCAGTTCTTC
size: NA; D: NA; V: TRBV11-2; J: TRBJ2-7; CDR3: CASSLVARAVTYEQYF; DNA: TGTGCCAGCAGCTTAGTGGCCAGGGCTGTGACCTACGAGCAGTACTTC
size: once; D: NA; V: TRBV5-1; J: TRBJ2-7; CDR3: CASSRQGRVGEQYF; DNA: TGCGCCAGCAGCAGGCAGGGAAGAGTGGGCGAGCAGTACTTC
size: NA; D: TRBD1; V: TRBV7-6; J: TRBJ1-4; CDR3: CASSPRTGGREKLFF; DNA: TGTGCCAGCAGCCCGCGGACAGGGGGCCGGGAAAAACTGTTTTTT
size: NA; D: NA; V: TRBV5-4; J: TRBJ2-7; CDR3: CASSLRDTASYEQYF; DNA: TGTGCCAGCAGCCTCCGGGACACCGCTTCCTACGAGCAGTACTTC
size: NA; D: TRBD1; V: TRBV10-2; J: TRBJ2-5; CDR3: CASSEPWGQVIEETQYF; DNA: TGCGCCAGCAGTGAACCCTGGGGACAGGTCATTGAAGAGACCCAGTACTTC
size: NA; D: NA; V: TRBV19; J: TRBJ1-1; CDR3: CASSITVGVWPSEAFF; DNA: TGTGCCAGTAGTATAACGGTAGGAGTTTGGCCTTCTGAAGCTTTCTTT
size: NA; D: NA; V: TRBV28; J: TRBJ2-5; CDR3: CASSGGATGETQYF; DNA: TGTGCCAGCAGTGGCGGGGCGACAGGGGAGACCCAGTACTTC
size: NA; D: NA; V: TRBV5-1; J: TRBJ2-3; CDR3: CASSSEAGDTQYF; DNA: TGCGCCAGCAGCTCGGAGGCCGGTGATACGCAGTATTTT
size: NA; D: TRBD1; V: TRBV19; J: TRBJ1-1; CDR3: CASRRTGDNTEAFF; DNA: TGTGCCAGTCGACGGACAGGGGATAACACTGAAGCTTTCTTT
size: NA; D: NA; V: TRBV4-3; J: TRBJ2-3; CDR3: CASSQDPPGGTDTQYF; DNA: TGCGCCAGCAGCCAAGATCCCCCGGGTGGCACAGATACGCAGTATTTT
size: NA; D: TRBD1; V: TRBV6-1; J: TRBJ1-2; CDR3: CASSGTGGEYGYTF; DNA: TGTGCCAGCAGTGGGACAGGGGGAGAATATGGCTACACCTTC
size: NA; D: TRBD1; V: TRBV7-8; J: TRBJ1-1; CDR3: CASSSRTGSNTEAFF; DNA: TGTGCCAGCAGCTCCCGGACAGGGTCGAACACTGAAGCTTTCTTT
size: NA; D: NA; V: TRBV30; J: TRBJ2-7; CDR3: CAWRVGAFDEQYF; DNA: TGTGCCTGGAGGGTGGGGGCGTTCGACGAGCAGTACTTC
size: once; D: NA; V: TRBV9; J: TRBJ2-3; CDR3: CASSVGPTSSTDTQYF; DNA: TGTGCCAGCAGCGTAGGTCCAACTTCTAGCACAGATACGCAGTATTTT
size: NA; D: NA; V: TRBV18; J: TRBJ2-2; CDR3: CASSRTIETNTGELFF; DNA: TGTGCCAGCTCACGTACGATAGAGACTAACACCGGGGAGCTGTTTTTT
size: once; D: NA; V: TRBV5-1; J: TRBJ1-3; CDR3: CASGGEGNTIYF; DNA: TGCGCCAGCGGAGGGGAGGGAAACACCATATATTTT
size: NA; D: TRBD2; V: TRBV28; J: TRBJ2-3; CDR3: CASSSTSPITDTQYF; DNA: TGTGCCAGCAGTTCGACTAGCCCCATCACAGATACGCAGTATTTT
size: NA; D: NA; V: TRBV14; J: TRBJ1-5; CDR3: CASRRRVKGNQPQHF; DNA: TGTGCCAGCCGCCGGAGAGTCAAGGGGAATCAGCCCCAGCATTTT
size: NA; D: TRBD1; V: TRBV25-1; J: TRBJ2-7; CDR3: CASSPLGTGQREQYF; DNA: TGTGCCAGCAGTCCCCTGGGGACAGGGCAAAGGGAGCAGTACTTC
size: NA; D: TRBD2; V: TRBV4-1; J: TRBJ2-7; CDR3: CASSQDGGGYEQYF; DNA: TGCGCCAGCAGCCAAGACGGGGGGGGTTACGAGCAGTACTTC
size: NA; D: NA; V: TRBV4-2; J: TRBJ2-1; CDR3: CASSHPSGLPEEQFF; DNA: TGTGCCAGCAGCCATCCCTCCGGACTGCCAGAGGAGCAGTTCTTC
size: NA; D: NA; V: TRBV14; J: TRBJ1-4; CDR3: CASSRKGRANEKLFF; DNA: TGTGCCAGCAGCAGGAAGGGGAGGGCTAATGAAAAACTGTTTTTT
size: NA; D: TRBD1; V: TRBV19; J: TRBJ1-2; CDR3: CASSIDEGASAYGYTF; DNA: TGTGCCAGTAGTATAGATGAGGGGGCCAGCGCCTATGGCTACACCTTC
size: NA; D: TRBD2; V: TRBV30; J: TRBJ2-7; CDR3: CAWSVRGDEQYF; DNA: TGTGCCTGGAGTGTACGGGGGGACGAGCAGTACTTC
size: NA; D: TRBD2; V: TRBV27; J: TRBJ2-1; CDR3: CASTISQPGGWGDEQFF; DNA: TGTGCCAGCACAATCTCCCAACCGGGGGGATGGGGGGATGAGCAGTTCTTC
size: many; D: NA; V: TRBV6-5; J: TRBJ2-7; CDR3: CASSYNGGSYEQYF; DNA: TGTGCCAGCAGTTACAACGGGGGCTCCTACGAGCAGTACTTC
size: NA; D: TRBD1; V: TRBV7-9; J: TRBJ2-7; CDR3: CASSLVGGGRSSYEQYF; DNA: TGTGCCAGCAGCTTAGTAGGGGGCGGACGTAGCTCCTACGAGCAGTACTTC
size: NA; D: NA; V: TRBV6-1; J: TRBJ1-2; CDR3: CASSEDSANYGYTF; DNA: TGTGCCAGCAGTGAGGACAGCGCTAACTATGGCTACACCTTC
size: NA; D: NA; V: TRBV10-3; J: TRBJ1-1; CDR3: CAISRGVNTEAFF; DNA: TGTGCCATCAGTAGAGGAGTGAACACTGAAGCTTTCTTT
size: once; D: NA; V: TRBV11-1; J: TRBJ1-2; CDR3: CASSTYRDANYGYTF; DNA: TGTGCCAGCAGCACTTACAGGGACGCGAACTATGGCTACACCTTC
size: NA; D: TRBD2; V: TRBV7-6; J: TRBJ2-1; CDR3: CASSSGGPSYNEQFF; DNA: TGTGCCAGCAGCTCGGGGGGGCCTTCCTACAATGAGCAGTTCTTC
size: once; D: NA; V: TRBV9; J: TRBJ2-7; CDR3: CASSVGNGGEQYF; DNA: TGTGCCAGCAGCGTAGGGAACGGGGGCGAGCAGTACTTC
size: once; D: NA; V: TRBV9; J: TRBJ1-3; CDR3: CASSVDSMAGSTIYF; DNA: TGTGCCAGCAGCGTAGACAGCATGGCGGGGAGCACCATATATTTT
size: NA; D: NA; V: TRBV5-5; J: TRBJ1-5; CDR3: CASSLRRDNQPQHF; DNA: TGTGCCAGCAGCTTACGACGGGACAATCAGCCCCAGCATTTT
size: NA; D: TRBD2; V: TRBV28; J: TRBJ2-3; CDR3: CASSLPSLAGGLTDTQYF; DNA: TGTGCCAGCAGTCTCCCGTCGCTAGCGGGAGGGCTCACAGATACGCAGTATTTT
size: NA; D: NA; V: TRBV7-9; J: TRBJ2-7; CDR3: CASSLKDAGKIEQYF; DNA: TGTGCCAGCAGCTTAAAGGATGCAGGGAAGATCGAGCAGTACTTC
size: NA; D: NA; V: TRBV29-1; J: TRBJ2-7; CDR3: CSVAWSSYEQYF; DNA: TGCAGCGTTGCGTGGAGTAGCTACGAGCAGTACTTC
size: NA; D: TRBD1; V: TRBV6-1; J: TRBJ1-2; CDR3: CASSGQGALYGYTF; DNA: TGTGCCAGCAGTGGACAGGGGGCTCTGTATGGCTACACCTTC
size: once; D: TRBD2; V: TRBV7-3; J: TRBJ2-3; CDR3: CASSLAGLASTDTQYF; DNA: TGTGCCAGCAGCTTAGCGGGACTAGCGAGCACAGATACGCAGTATTTT
size: NA; D: TRBD1; V: TRBV18; J: TRBJ2-7; CDR3: CASSFGQGVIREQYF; DNA: TGTGCCAGCTCATTTGGACAGGGCGTGATCCGCGAGCAGTACTTC
size: NA; D: TRBD2; V: TRBV9; J: TRBJ2-3; CDR3: CASSAHGSGGSDTQYF; DNA: TGTGCCAGCAGCGCCCACGGAAGCGGGGGTTCAGATACGCAGTATTTT
size: NA; D: TRBD1; V: TRBV11-3; J: TRBJ1-1; CDR3: CASSLASDRANTEAFF; DNA: TGTGCCAGCAGCTTAGCCTCGGACAGGGCGAACACTGAAGCTTTCTTT
size: NA; D: TRBD1; V: TRBV28; J: TRBJ2-2; CDR3: CASRSGTESPGELFF; DNA: TGTGCCAGCAGGTCCGGGACAGAATCACCCGGGGAGCTGTTTTTT
size: NA; D: TRBD2; V: TRBV29-1; J: TRBJ2-7; CDR3: CSVVTSGRVYEQYF; DNA: TGCAGCGTTGTGACTAGCGGGAGAGTATACGAGCAGTACTTC
size: NA; D: NA; V: TRBV6-5; J: TRBJ1-2; CDR3: CASWRSDISYGYTF; DNA: TGTGCCAGCTGGCGGAGCGATATTTCCTATGGCTACACCTTC
size: few; D: NA; V: TRBV5-4; J: TRBJ2-7; CDR3: CASSLVGDCYEQYF; DNA: TGTGCCAGCAGCTTGGTAGGGGACTGCTACGAGCAGTACTTC
size: NA; D: NA; V: TRBV4-1; J: TRBJ2-1; CDR3: CASSQEGGRHNEQFF; DNA: TGCGCCAGCAGCCAAGAAGGTGGGCGACACAATGAGCAGTTCTTC
size: NA; D: NA; V: TRBV30; J: TRBJ2-3; CDR3: CAWSKQGGTDTQYF; DNA: TGTGCCTGGAGTAAACAGGGCGGCACAGATACGCAGTATTTT
size: NA; D: NA; V: TRBV9; J: TRBJ2-2; CDR3: CASSRARAGPGELFF; DNA: TGTGCCAGCAGCCGGGCCAGGGCCGGCCCCGGGGAGCTGTTTTTT
size: NA; D: NA; V: TRBV21-1; J: TRBJ1-2; CDR3: CARTSRDRNGYTF; DNA: TGTGCCAGAACGTCCCGGGACAGGAATGGCTACACCTTC